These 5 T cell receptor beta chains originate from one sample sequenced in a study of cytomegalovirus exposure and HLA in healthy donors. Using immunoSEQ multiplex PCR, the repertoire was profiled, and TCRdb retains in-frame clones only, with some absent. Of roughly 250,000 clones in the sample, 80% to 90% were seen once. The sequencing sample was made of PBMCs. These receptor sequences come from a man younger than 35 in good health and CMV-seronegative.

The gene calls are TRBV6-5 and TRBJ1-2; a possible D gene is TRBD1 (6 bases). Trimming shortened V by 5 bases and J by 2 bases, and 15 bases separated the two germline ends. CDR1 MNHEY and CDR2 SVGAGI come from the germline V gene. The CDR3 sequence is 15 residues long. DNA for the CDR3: TGTGCCAGCAGTCCTATACAGGGCTCGAACTATGGCTACACCTTC. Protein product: CASSPIQGSNYGYTF.

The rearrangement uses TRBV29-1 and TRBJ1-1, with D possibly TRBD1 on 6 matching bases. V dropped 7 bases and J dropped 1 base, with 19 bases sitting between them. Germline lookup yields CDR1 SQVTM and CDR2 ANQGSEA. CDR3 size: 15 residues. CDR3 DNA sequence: TGCAGCGGAGGTATTACCGGGACACCGAACACTGAAGCTTTCTTT. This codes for CSGGITGTPNTEAFF.

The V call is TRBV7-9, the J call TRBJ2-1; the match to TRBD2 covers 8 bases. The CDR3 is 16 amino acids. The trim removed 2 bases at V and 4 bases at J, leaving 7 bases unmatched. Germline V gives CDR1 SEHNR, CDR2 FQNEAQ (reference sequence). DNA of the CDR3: TGTGCCAGCAGCTTAAGGGTAGCGGGAATATACAATGAGCAGTTCTTC. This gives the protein CASSLRVAGIYNEQFF.

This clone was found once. CDR3 region: CASRTPNQPQHF. CDR3 nucleotide sequence: TGTGCCAGCAGGACTCCTAATCAGCCCCAGCATTTT. The chain joins TRBV28 to TRBJ1-5, with unresolved D. The germline V gene encodes CDR1 MDHEN and CDR2 SYDVKM. The CDR3 is made up of 12 amino acids. Trimming took off 6 bases at V and 4 bases at J, with 7 bases between the two ends. The full variable domain, completed using reference TRBV28 and TRBJ1-5, is DVKVTQSSRYLVKRTGEKVFLECVQDMDHENMFWYRQDPGLGLRLIYFSYDVKMKEKGDIPEGYSVSREKKERFSLILESASTNQTSMYLCASRTPNQPQHFGDGTRLSIL.

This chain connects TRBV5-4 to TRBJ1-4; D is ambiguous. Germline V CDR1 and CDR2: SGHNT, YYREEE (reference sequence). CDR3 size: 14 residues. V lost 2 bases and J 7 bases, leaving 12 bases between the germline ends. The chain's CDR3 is CASSFQPGVEKLFF. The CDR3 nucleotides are TGTGCCAGCAGCTTTCAACCCGGTGTTGAAAAACTGTTTTTT.